These T cell receptor beta chains were read from a single sample in a study of stem cell transplantation in POMP-related autoinflammatory disease. Data came from immunoSEQ multiplex PCR; TCRdb stores just in-frame clones and leaves some out. The repertoire holds some 68,000 clones, with around 90% as singletons. This specimen consisted of CD4+ T cells from PBMCs, obtained after stem cell transplantation. These TCRs come from a human patient with POMP-related autoinflammation and immune dysregulation (PRAID). The graft donor may have given rise to some T cells. Both conserved end residues are part of each CDR3. D genes are given only for firm matches. A row's size may be missing; if present it is once, few, many or a size class.

clone_size	j_call	v_call	d_call	cdr3_aa	cdr3_nt
once	TRBJ2-5	TRBV5-1	.	CASSLARQGVETQYF	TGCGCCAGCAGCTTGGCCAGGCAGGGAGTAGAGACCCAGTACTTC
.	TRBJ1-1	TRBV7-6	.	CASSFSMNTEAFF	TGTGCCAGCAGCTTTAGCATGAACACTGAAGCTTTCTTT
.	TRBJ2-2	TRBV11-1	.	CASSLLRGGNTGELFF	TGTGCCAGCAGCTTACTTCGAGGGGGAAACACCGGGGAGCTGTTTTTT
.	TRBJ2-3	TRBV27	TRBD2	CASRVAGGPDTQYF	TGTGCCAGCAGAGTAGCGGGAGGGCCAGATACGCAGTATTTT
.	TRBJ2-2	TRBV3-1/TRBV3-2	TRBD2	CASSPRTSGSRTGELFF	TGTGCCAGCAGCCCAAGGACTAGCGGGAGTCGCACCGGGGAGCTGTTTTTT
.	TRBJ1-6	TRBV6-1	TRBD1	CASGERQGLSPLHF	TGTGCCAGCGGTGAAAGACAGGGCCTTTCACCCCTCCACTTT
once	TRBJ2-5	TRBV19	TRBD1	CASRQGRPGETQYF	TGTGCCAGTAGACAGGGGCGTCCGGGGGAGACCCAGTACTTC
.	TRBJ2-1	TRBV4-1	.	CASSQLLANEQFF	TGCGCCAGCAGCCAGTTACTAGCAAATGAGCAGTTCTTC
once	TRBJ2-2	TRBV16	.	CASSQRQGNTGELFF	TGTGCCAGCAGCCAACGGCAGGGGAACACCGGGGAGCTGTTTTTT
.	TRBJ2-5	TRBV7-2	.	CASSYRNSPQQTQYF	TGTGCCAGCAGCTACCGGAACAGTCCTCAGCAGACCCAGTACTTC
.	TRBJ2-5	TRBV7-2	.	CASSLALETQYF	TGTGCCAGCAGCTTGGCCCTTGAGACCCAGTACTTC
.	TRBJ2-3	TRBV7-8	.	CASRTGATDTQYF	TGTGCCAGCAGAACCGGGGCCACAGATACGCAGTATTTT
.	TRBJ2-3	TRBV6-2/TRBV6-3	.	CASSYSFGRGNLF	.
.	TRBJ2-1	TRBV30	TRBD1	CACHPGTDYNEQFF	TGTGCCTGCCACCCCGGGACAGACTACAATGAGCAGTTCTTC
once	TRBJ2-2	TRBV4-1	TRBD2	CASRSSGTNTGELFF	TGCGCCAGCCGGTCTAGCGGAACCAACACCGGGGAGCTGTTTTTT
.	TRBJ1-5	TRBV19	.	CASSGIRGGNQPQHF	TGTGCCAGTAGTGGTATAAGAGGGGGAAATCAGCCCCAGCATTTT
.	TRBJ1-6	TRBV9	.	CASSAPGSPLHF	TGTGCCAGCAGCGCCCCAGGGTCACCCCTCCACTTT
.	TRBJ1-4	TRBV11-2	.	CASSLVSGQRGEKLFF	TGTGCCAGCAGCTTAGTTTCCGGGCAGCGAGGTGAAAAACTGTTTTTT
.	TRBJ2-5	TRBV27	.	CASSTGLLETQYF	TGTGCCAGCAGCACCGGACTGTTGGAGACCCAGTACTTC
once	TRBJ1-5	TRBV24-1	.	CATSDLNGQINQPQHF	TGTGCCACCAGTGATTTAAATGGACAGATCAATCAGCCCCAGCATTTT
.	TRBJ2-3	TRBV5-1	.	CASSPAHRSLADTQYF	TGCGCCAGCAGCCCCGCTCACCGCTCCCTTGCAGATACGCAGTATTTT
.	TRBJ2-1	TRBV5-5	.	CASSFYTHDEQFF	TGTGCCAGCAGCTTCTATACTCACGATGAGCAGTTCTTC
few	TRBJ1-3	TRBV27	TRBD1	CASSLNRGPGNTIYF	TGTGCCAGCAGTTTAAATAGGGGGCCCGGAAACACCATATATTTT
.	TRBJ1-1	TRBV30	.	CAWSVVSGRTEAFF	TGTGCCTGGAGTGTTGTATCAGGAAGGACTGAAGCTTTCTTT
.	TRBJ2-1	TRBV6-5	.	CAGGDNGRDNEQFF	TGTGCCGGGGGGGACAACGGCAGGGACAATGAGCAGTTCTTC
.	TRBJ1-2	TRBV10-3	.	CAISTGSYGYTF	TGTGCCATCAGTACAGGGAGCTATGGCTACACCTTC
once	TRBJ2-5	TRBV5-1	.	CASSPGETETQYF	TGCGCCAGCAGCCCAGGGGAAACCGAGACCCAGTACTTC
.	TRBJ2-1	TRBV6-1	.	CASSEGPYNEQFF	TGTGCCAGCAGTGAGGGTCCCTACAATGAGCAGTTCTTC
.	TRBJ2-2	TRBV6-5	.	CASSFQAGVTGELFF	TGTGCCAGCAGCTTTCAGGCAGGGGTCACCGGGGAGCTGTTTTTT
.	TRBJ2-1	TRBV18	TRBD2	CASSLGLADNEQFF	TGTGCCAGCTCACTTGGACTAGCTGACAATGAGCAGTTCTTC
.	TRBJ2-5	TRBV28	.	CASSSGRDPETQYF	TGTGCCAGCAGTAGCGGGCGTGATCCAGAGACCCAGTACTTC
.	TRBJ1-1	TRBV5-1	.	CASSSQIIQGHTEAFF	TGCGCCAGCAGCTCCCAAATTATCCAGGGACACACTGAAGCTTTCTTT
.	TRBJ2-2	TRBV4-1	.	CASSLPAGANTGELFF	TGCGCCAGCAGCCTTCCGGCAGGGGCGAACACCGGGGAGCTGTTTTTT
.	TRBJ2-3	TRBV3-1/TRBV3-2	TRBD2	CASSLTSGGPSTDTQYF	TGTGCCAGCAGCCTTACTAGCGGGGGGCCTAGCACAGATACGCAGTATTTT
.	TRBJ2-7	TRBV12-3/TRBV12-4	.	CASSFHPTWEQYF	TGTGCCAGCAGTTTTCACCCAACGTGGGAGCAGTACTTC
once	TRBJ2-5	TRBV21-1	.	CASSKEGQAICQETQYF	TGTGCCAGCAGCAAAGAGGGACAAGCGATATGCCAAGAGACCCAGTACTTC
.	TRBJ1-2	TRBV5-1	.	CASSSRTASYGYTF	TGCGCCAGCAGCAGCCGGACAGCGTCCTATGGCTACACCTTC
.	TRBJ1-3	TRBV28	TRBD1	CASSFKGQISGNTIYF	TGTGCCAGCAGTTTCAAGGGACAGATCTCTGGAAACACCATATATTTT
.	TRBJ1-1	TRBV3-1/TRBV3-2	.	CASSQDLGRGGMNTEAFF	TGTGCCAGCAGCCAAGATTTGGGCAGGGGAGGAATGAACACTGAAGCTTTCTTT
.	TRBJ2-3	TRBV24-1	.	CATSDLQTGTDTQYF	TGTGCCACCAGTGATTTGCAGACAGGTACAGATACGCAGTATTTT
.	TRBJ1-2	TRBV6-5	.	CASSTTGNYGYTF	TGTGCCAGCAGTACTACAGGGAACTATGGCTACACCTTC